This T cell receptor beta chain comes out of a study of T-cell reconstitution after alpha-beta-depleted transplantation in children. Preparation of the TCRbeta library was carried out with unique molecular identifiers. Using its own MiXCR run on the PCR reads, TCRdb lists one record per CDR3 protein. The sample lists 700,000 or so distinct CDR3 sequences, less than 15% seen once, with 0.79% in the top ten. Regarding the study as a whole: Roughly two months post-transplant, alpha-beta T cells reportedly originated from several hundred graft clones that had expanded.

This clonotype was seen repeatedly, ten times or more. Antigen specificity is unknown. This material consisted of PBMCs, taken before TCRalphabeta/CD19-depleted stem cell transplant. The source is a girl aged 2 to 10 with congenital amegakaryocytic thrombocytopenia, due to receive a stem cell transplant.

The CDR3 DNA reads as TGTGCCAGTAGTATGGGTACGGGGAACACTGAAGCTTTCTTT. Protein: CASSMGTGNTEAFF. The rearrangement links TRBV19 to TRBJ1-1; D uncertain. Germline lookup yields CDR1 LNHDA and CDR2 SQIVND (reference sequence). This CDR3 is built from 14 residues. The germline V and J ends were trimmed by 3 bases and 1 base, with 9 bases remaining between them. Supplemented by reference TRBV19 and TRBJ1-1, the full variable domain reads DGGITQSPKYLFRKEGQNVTLSCEQNLNHDAMYWYRQDPGQGLRLIYYSQIVNDFQKGDIAEGYSVSREKKESFPLTVTSAQKNPTAFYLCASSMGTGNTEAFFGQGTRLTVV.